This TCR beta chain was recovered during a study of monozygotic twins with inflammatory bowel disease. Germline CDR1 and CDR2: LNHDA and SQIVND (reference sequence). The CDR3 runs to 13 residues. Researchers generated cDNA in eight separate reactions per sample. The UMIs carried a 6-nucleotide sample barcode, and they were added by template switching. TCRdb re-called the 5' RACE reads and gives one entry per CDR3 protein, without DNA. The table for this sample gives 330,000 or so distinct CDR3 sequences. The genes are TRBV19 and TRBJ1-1. The TCR comes from a human donor with ulcerative colitis or Crohn's disease, or a healthy co-twin of an affected twin (not recorded which). The sequencing sample was made of blood. CDR3 sequence: CASRSLGGTEAFF.